This TCR beta chain emerged from a study of shared clonotypes between healthy human individuals. Looking at the study overall: With ages of 18 to 49, the donors were two women and a few men.

Regarding this clone: Its antigen is currently unknown.

Assay: immunoSEQ multiplex PCR; the TCRdb copy retains only in-frame clones and omits some. The table includes over 400,000 clones, around 85% detected once. Germline assignment: CDR1 SGHKS and CDR2 YYEKEE (reference sequence). V was cut by 2 bases and J by 1 base, with 7 bases left in between. CDR3 size: 15 residues. The study's findings and limits: Limited genetic and exposure-history diversity came from having few donors.

This receptor was taken from a woman in her thirties or forties in good health. Some clones in this sample may be carry-over from other donors' samples. The sample taken for sequencing was PBMCs. This chain links TRBV5-5 with TRBJ2-6, with D maybe TRBD1 (5 bases). This CDR3 is CASSLPGSGANVLTF. The DNA of the CDR3 is TGTGCCAGCAGCTTACCAGGGTCTGGGGCCAACGTCCTGACTTTC.